Listed below are T cell receptor beta chains from one sample, sequenced in a study of beta chain features in type 1 diabetes. Assay used: immunoSEQ multiplex PCR; TCRdb lists only in-frame clones, some missing. This sample has 120,000 to 150,000 clones; around 9.3% occur once, and the top ten carry about 1.3%. The sequencing input was naive CD4+ T cells from blood. The origin of the receptors is a man aged 18 to 30 in good health. The CDR3 runs from the conserved cysteine through the conserved F or W. The D gene is left open where the match is weak. Size tells how often a clone was seen (once, few, many) or the class of an expanded clone, and some rows leave it out.

J,size,V,D,DNA,CDR3
TRBJ2-3,-,TRBV18,-,TGTGCCAGCTCACCACTCGTCCTTCCCCCAGATACGCAGTATTTT,CASSPLVLPPDTQYF
TRBJ2-5,few,TRBV4-3,TRBD2,TGCGCCAGCAGCCAAGATCTAGCGGGGGGGCCTCAACCAGAGACCCAGTACTTC,CASSQDLAGGPQPETQYF
TRBJ2-3,few,TRBV2,-,TGTGCCAGCATTCTTTCAGGGGTATCGACAGATACGCAGTATTTT,CASILSGVSTDTQYF
TRBJ2-3,many,TRBV4-3,TRBD2,TGCGCCAGCAGCCTCGGCGGGGGAGGAGATAGCACAGATACGCAGTATTTT,CASSLGGGGDSTDTQYF
TRBJ1-4,-,TRBV19,-,TGTGCCAGTAAGGAAGGGGCAACTAATGAAAAACTGTTTTTT,CASKEGATNEKLFF
TRBJ1-4,few,TRBV27,-,TGTGCCAGCAGTCCCTGGGGGGTAGCTGAAAAACTGTTTTTT,CASSPWGVAEKLFF
TRBJ1-6,-,TRBV7-9,TRBD1,TGTGCCAGCAGCTTCGCGGGGACAGGGTTTTATCATTCACCCCTCCACTTT,CASSFAGTGFYHSPLHF
TRBJ2-1,few,TRBV7-6,TRBD1,TGTGCCAGCAGCTACGGGACAGGAGGTTACAATGAGCAGTTCTTC,CASSYGTGGYNEQFF
TRBJ1-2,-,TRBV27,TRBD1,TGTGCCAGCAGCCCCCGTGGGACAGGTTTCCTCTATGGCTACACCTTC,CASSPRGTGFLYGYTF
TRBJ2-7,-,TRBV19,-,TGTGCCAGTAGCTCCAGAATGGACGAGCAGTACTTC,CASSSRMDEQYF
TRBJ2-3,once,TRBV19,-,TGTGCCAGTAGTATTTTCTCCAGGAGCACAGATACGCAGTATTTT,CASSIFSRSTDTQYF
TRBJ2-1,few,TRBV10-1,-,TGCGCCAGCAGTGAGTCGGGGGGGCAGGGTGAGCAGTTCTTC,CASSESGGQGEQFF
TRBJ1-2,-,TRBV5-6,TRBD1,TGTGCCAGCACAGGACAGGGGAATAATGGCTACACCTTC,CASTGQGNNGYTF
TRBJ2-7,many,TRBV19,TRBD1,TGTGCCAGTAGTCGCCAGGGGGTCCACGAGCAGTACTTC,CASSRQGVHEQYF
TRBJ2-7,-,TRBV15,-,TGTGCCACCAGCAAGACAGGACAAAGCTCCTACGAGCAGTACTTC,CATSKTGQSSYEQYF
TRBJ1-2,-,TRBV7-2,-,TGTGCCAGCACCTCGGGTTCCCCTAACTATGGCTACACCTTC,CASTSGSPNYGYTF
TRBJ1-6,-,TRBV27,-,TGTGCCAGCAGTTTAAGGCAGGGCATTAATTCACCCCTCCACTTT,CASSLRQGINSPLHF
TRBJ2-1,-,TRBV19,TRBD2,TGTGCCAGTAGTATCCCAAGCGGGGGGGCCAATGAGCAGTTCTTC,CASSIPSGGANEQFF
TRBJ2-2,few,TRBV5-5,-,TGTGCCAGCAGCTTAAGCCTCCCCGGGACCGGGAGAGGGGAGCTGTTTTTT,CASSLSLPGTGRGELFF
TRBJ2-7,-,TRBV7-2,TRBD2,TGTGCCAGCAGCTTAGAGCGGGGGGGTACCTACGAGCAGTACTTC,CASSLERGGTYEQYF
TRBJ2-5,-,TRBV9,-,TGTGCCAGCAGCGGACCTAGTTCGGGGTCCCAAGAGACCCAGTACTTC,CASSGPSSGSQETQYF
TRBJ2-5,-,TRBV7-2,TRBD2,TGTGCCAGCAGCCCGGGCCGACTAGCGGGGGGTTCTGAGACCCAGTACTTC,CASSPGRLAGGSETQYF
TRBJ2-7,few,TRBV11-2,-,TGTGCCAGCAGTACCACTAGGACCCCTTACGAGCAGTACTTC,CASSTTRTPYEQYF
TRBJ2-1,-,TRBV7-9,TRBD2,TGTGCCAGCAGCTTAGGGGGAGGGCAGAACAATGAGCAGTTCTTC,CASSLGGGQNNEQFF
TRBJ2-7,-,TRBV2,TRBD1,TGTGCCAGCAATGACAGGGGCCGAACCTACGAGCAGTACTTC,CASNDRGRTYEQYF
TRBJ1-4,few,TRBV4-1,-,TGCGCCAGCAGCCAATTTGGGACACGAGATAATGAAAAACTGTTTTTT,CASSQFGTRDNEKLFF
TRBJ1-1,-,TRBV29-1,-,TGCAGCGGTTCTGGAACACAGGGTAACACTGAAGCTTTCTTT,CSGSGTQGNTEAFF
TRBJ1-4,few,TRBV19,-,TGTGCCAGTAGTGCGGACAGATTTGCAACTAATGAAAAACTGTTTTTT,CASSADRFATNEKLFF
TRBJ2-7,-,TRBV11-2,TRBD1,TGTGCCAGCAGCTTAGCGGGGACAGGCTCCTACGAGCAGTACTTC,CASSLAGTGSYEQYF
TRBJ1-4,-,TRBV18,-,TGTGCCAGCTCAGCACGACCGACAGAAGGGGTTGAAAAACTGTTTTTT,CASSARPTEGVEKLFF
TRBJ2-7,many,TRBV7-9,TRBD1,TGTGCCAGCATCTGGACAGGGGGCAACGAGCAGTACTTC,CASIWTGGNEQYF
TRBJ1-2,few,TRBV11-2,-,TGTGCCAGCAGCTTAGCCGCGAGCCAGGGAATGGATGGCTACACCTTC,CASSLAASQGMDGYTF
TRBJ2-7,-,TRBV2,TRBD1,TGTGCCAGCAGTGTAGCACAGGGGTCGGGCTACGAGCAGTACTTC,CASSVAQGSGYEQYF
TRBJ2-7,few,TRBV7-9,-,TGTGCCAGCAGCTCCAGGTTCAGTCCGGTCTACGAGCAGTACTTC,CASSSRFSPVYEQYF
TRBJ2-7,few,TRBV28,-,TGTGCCAGCAGTCAGGGGGGAAGTTGGGGGATCGACAACGAGCAGTACTTC,CASSQGGSWGIDNEQYF
TRBJ2-3,-,TRBV7-3,TRBD2,TGTGCCAGCAGTTTTAGCGGGGGGGCTTTCGATACGCAGTATTTT,CASSFSGGAFDTQYF
TRBJ2-5,few,TRBV7-7,TRBD2,TGTGCCAGCAGCTGGGGGGGGCAAGAGACCCAGTACTTC,CASSWGGQETQYF
TRBJ2-5,-,TRBV7-8,-,TGTGCCAGCAGCTTCGTGGACAGCCGTCAAGAGACCCAGTACTTC,CASSFVDSRQETQYF
TRBJ2-3,few,TRBV10-3,-,TGTGCCATCAGTGAGTCCAGCGGCGGGGCGACAGATACGCAGTATTTT,CAISESSGGATDTQYF
TRBJ2-4,-,TRBV6-5,-,TGTGCCAGCAGTTACTCGAACGGGGTATCCAAAAACATTCAGTACTTC,CASSYSNGVSKNIQYF
TRBJ2-1,many,TRBV5-6,TRBD1,TGTGCCAGCAGGATGACAGGGGGAAACAATGAGCAGTTCTTC,CASRMTGGNNEQFF
TRBJ1-6,-,TRBV6-5,-,TGTGCCAGCAGTCGCCTCGGGAATTCACCCCTCCACTTT,CASSRLGNSPLHF
TRBJ1-5,-,TRBV18,-,TGTGCCAGCTCACCACCGGGCCAGGGTGGACAGCCCCAGCATTTT,CASSPPGQGGQPQHF
TRBJ2-4,-,TRBV21-1,-,TGTGCCAGCAGCAAAGGTGGGGGGTCAAACATTCAGTACTTC,CASSKGGGSNIQYF
TRBJ1-2,few,TRBV6-1,-,TGTGCCAGCAGTGAGTTCCAGGGCTCTTACGGTAGTTATGGCTACACCTTC,CASSEFQGSYGSYGYTF
TRBJ1-2,-,TRBV29-1,-,TGCAGCGTTGCAGGGAACTATGGCTACACCTTC,CSVAGNYGYTF
TRBJ1-2,few,TRBV9,-,TGTGCCAGCGGCGGGAGCCAGATAGGCTACACCTTC,CASGGSQIGYTF
TRBJ1-4,few,TRBV6-1,TRBD1,TGTGCCAGCAGTGAAGCCCGACAGGGCAGGGATGAAAAACTGTTTTTT,CASSEARQGRDEKLFF
TRBJ1-4,few,TRBV21-1,-,TGTGCCAGCATATGTACGCAGGTCGGGGATGAAAAACTGTTTTTT,CASICTQVGDEKLFF
TRBJ1-2,few,TRBV19,-,TGTGCCAGTTCGGGTCGGTCCGGCTATGGCTACACCTTC,CASSGRSGYGYTF
TRBJ2-1,few,TRBV4-3,TRBD2,TGCGCCAGCAGCCAACATGGGAAGCGGGGACTGCCCAATGAGCAGTTCTTC,CASSQHGKRGLPNEQFF
TRBJ2-7,-,TRBV29-1,TRBD1,TGCAGCGTTGAAGGCTCCAGGGGGTACGAGCAGTACTTC,CSVEGSRGYEQYF
TRBJ2-7,few,TRBV7-2,-,TGTGCCAGCAGCTTAGTGGGAGCGAGCTACGAGCAGTACTTC,CASSLVGASYEQYF
TRBJ2-3,-,TRBV4-3,TRBD2,TGCGCCAGCAGCCAAAGGGGACTAGCGGGGGCACCTCTGGGCACAGATACGCAGTATTTT,CASSQRGLAGAPLGTDTQYF
TRBJ2-3,-,TRBV7-9,TRBD2,TGTGCCAGCAGCTTTTTTAGCGGGGGGGCCACAGATACGCAGTATTTT,CASSFFSGGATDTQYF
TRBJ2-1,-,TRBV11-2,TRBD2,TGTGCCAGCAGCCTGTCTAGCGGGGGGGCCGCCTACAATGAGCAGTTCTTC,CASSLSSGGAAYNEQFF
TRBJ2-3,-,TRBV19,TRBD1,TGTGCCAGTAGTTGGACAGGGAGCACAGATACGCAGTATTTT,CASSWTGSTDTQYF
TRBJ1-5,few,TRBV5-1,-,TGCGCCAGCAGCTTGACAGGGAATATCGATCAGCCCCAGCATTTT,CASSLTGNIDQPQHF
TRBJ2-7,few,TRBV7-8,-,TGTGCCAGCAGCCTCCGGGACTCCCCGGGGTACGAGCAGTACTTC,CASSLRDSPGYEQYF
TRBJ2-1,-,TRBV4-3,TRBD2,TGCGCCAGCAGCCAAGGGCCTAGCGGGGGGGCCAGGGATGAGCAGTTCTTC,CASSQGPSGGARDEQFF